This TCR beta chain was retrieved from a study of cytomegalovirus exposure and HLA in healthy donors. Study details: Unique TCRs from HLA-typed donors, 80 million to 100 million of them, were held in an early data release. General observations from the study: Most CMV-associated TCR beta chains appeared HLA-restricted in a later analysis.

Per germline, CDR1 LNHDA and CDR2 SQIVND (reference sequence). The CDR3 covers 19 residues. V was cut by 7 bases and J by 1 base, with 28 bases left in between. The primer mix had 60 Vbeta and 13 Jbeta primers. Clones were sequenced by immunoSEQ multiplex PCR, and TCRdb holds only the in-frame ones, with some missing. The sample shows about 120,000 clones, approximately 76% of them seen only once. Remarks on this clone: Its antigen is currently unknown.

The receptor comes from a man in his fifties in good health and CMV-seropositive. V and J are TRBV19 and TRBJ1-2, with D possibly TRBD1 on 5 matching bases. Sequencing was carried out using PBMCs. The CDR3 DNA is TGTGCCAGTACCGATATCCGGGGGGAAACGGGCGTTCTTAACTATGGCTACACCTTC. This encodes CASTDIRGETGVLNYGYTF.